The sequence of this T cell receptor beta chain was determined in a study of T-cell memory formation after mild COVID-19. Study-level background: TCR clusters showed largely donor specificity.

Points from the study as a whole: Among contracting clones, CD4+ were mainly CM/EM and CD8+ enriched in EMRA.

V dropped 6 bases and J dropped 4; count of bases not matched to a gene: 10. The germline CDR1 and CDR2 sequences are SGHTA and FQGNSA. The length of the CDR3 is 15 residues. TCRdb processed the 5' RACE reads anew with MiXCR; each CDR3 protein has one entry. The sample lists about 540,000 distinct CDR3 sequences; around 21% were seen once. A word on this clonotype: The antigen remains undetermined.

Sequenced sample: PBMCs or a T cell subset sorted from them (not recorded which). The clonotype originates from an adult woman who had mild COVID-19 (a few samples of this study predate the infection). Cell type and time point are not known. The gene calls are TRBV7-2 and TRBJ2-7; 9 nucleotides agree with TRBD2. The CDR3 sequence is CASSPGVAGAYEQYF. In nucleotides, the CDR3 is TGTGCCAGCAGTCCCGGTGTAGCGGGAGCTTACGAGCAGTACTTC.